These 17 T cell receptor beta chains were sequenced from one sample in a study of T-cell memory formation after mild COVID-19. MiXCR, run by TCRdb on the 5' RACE reads, gives a single entry per CDR3 protein. The data contain 180,000 or so distinct CDR3 sequences, around a tenth of them seen just once; the ten biggest clones take up 3.5% to 4%. The material sequenced was PBMCs or a T cell subset sorted from them (not recorded which). These receptors all come from a man younger than 30 who had mild COVID-19 (a few samples of this study predate the infection). Cell type and time point are not known.

This chain connects TRBV30 to TRBJ2-7; possible D gene TRBD1, 6 bases. The V end lost 2 bases, the J end lost 2 bases, and 13 bases lay between the germline ends. From germline, CDR1 is GTSNPN and CDR2 SVGIG (reference sequence). The CDR3 contains 14 residues. Here the CDR3 reads CAWSPDRRTYEQYF. The CDR3 nucleotides are TGTGCCTGGAGTCCCGACAGGCGCACCTACGAGCAGTACTTC.

The chain employs TRBV23-1 and TRBJ1-2; 9 positions agree with TRBD1. TRBV23-1 is labeled an ORF, and its function is uncertain. The CDR3 loop spans 14 amino acids. V lost 9 bases to trimming and J lost 3 bases; unmatched junction nucleotides: 8. CDR3 protein: CARTGDRAHYGYTF. The CDR3 coding sequence is TGCGCCAGGACCGGGGACAGGGCTCACTATGGCTACACCTTC.

CDR3 coding DNA: TGTGCCAGCAGCGTAGGGCCGTTGGGTTTCAATGAGCAGTTCTTC. Translated: CASSVGPLGFNEQFF. The V call is TRBV9, the J call TRBJ2-1; D remains unclear. The germline CDR1 and CDR2 sequences are SGDLS and YYNGEE. The CDR3 loop spans 15 amino acids. V lost 0 bases and J 6 bases, leaving 13 bases between the germline ends.

The V call is TRBV20-1, the J call TRBJ1-1, with D hard to call. The V end was cut by 2 bases, the J end by 5 bases, with 6 bases between. The V gene's germline CDR1 is DFQATT and CDR2 SNEGSKA (reference sequence). CDR3 length equals 11 residues. CDR3: CSARNWTEAFF. CDR3 coding DNA: TGCAGTGCTAGAAATTGGACTGAAGCTTTCTTT.

The rearrangement links TRBV20-1 to TRBJ1-3; weak D call: TRBD1 (5 bases). Between the trimmed V and J ends, which lost 5 bases and 3 bases, there was a span of 20 bases. CDR1 DFQATT and CDR2 SNEGSKA come from the germline V gene (reference sequence). This CDR3 contains 16 residues. The CDR3 DNA is TGCAGTGCTGCCCATGCGGGGGGATCTGGTGGAAACACCATATATTTT. It yields the protein CSAAHAGGSGGNTIYF.

The V and J genes are TRBV12-3 or TRBV12-4 and TRBJ1-2; the D gene is possibly TRBD1 (6 bases). CDR3 length equals 16 residues. V lost 6 bases to trimming and J lost 0 bases, with 17 bases between them. The CDR3 nucleotides are TGTGCCAGCAGCTACAGGGTAGTGGGGACTAACTATGGCTACACCTTC. This encodes CASSYRVVGTNYGYTF.

The V and J genes are TRBV6-1 and TRBJ2-5; perhaps D is TRBD1 or TRBD2 (5 bases each). Germline V gene lookup returns CDR1 MNHNS and CDR2 SASEGT. The CDR3 runs to 16 residues. V lost 3 bases, J lost 5 bases, and 19 bases lay in between. The CDR3 DNA follows: TGTGCCAGCAGTGATCCGCGAGGGGCTCGTTGGGAGACCCAGTACTTC. It codes for CASSDPRGARWETQYF.

The chain is built from TRBV20-1 and TRBJ1-1; perhaps TRBD1 as D (6 bases). CDR3 size: 15 residues. V dropped 0 bases and J dropped 5 bases, with 16 bases sitting between them. The germline V gene has CDR1 DFQATT and CDR2 SNEGSKA (reference sequence). CDR3 bases: TGCAGTGCTAGAGATTTTAGGTTGGGGGCAACTGAAGCTTTCTTT. Its translation is CSARDFRLGATEAFF.

This clonotype has a handful of counts. The chain recombines TRBV12-3 or TRBV12-4 with TRBJ2-3; TRBD1 matches 7 bases. V lost 8 bases, J lost 2 bases, and 7 bases stayed unmatched. The CDR3 totals 14 residues. CDR3 DNA sequence: TGTGCCAGCGGACAGGAATTAACCACAGATACGCAGTATTTT. It yields the protein CASGQELTTDTQYF.

This clonotype appeared many times. The rearrangement links TRBV7-9 to TRBJ2-5; D is possibly TRBD1 (6 bases). CDR1 is SEHNR, CDR2 FQNEAQ, per germline (reference sequence). Trimming removed 2 bases from V and 4 bases from J, with 11 bases in between. The CDR3 has 14 residues. CDR3 nucleotides: TGTGCCAGCAGCTTACTTGGCAGGGGAGAGACCCAGTACTTC. It specifies CASSLLGRGETQYF.

This clonotype came up a few times. The chain recombines TRBV5-6 with TRBJ1-4; perhaps TRBD1 as D (6 bases). The CDR3 loop spans 15 amino acids. V shed 4 bases and J shed 2 bases, with 12 bases lying between them. Germline lookup yields CDR1 SGHDT and CDR2 YYEEEE. The CDR3 nucleotides are TGTGCCAGCAGCCGCACAGGGTCTACTAATGAAAAACTGTTTTTT. Protein sequence: CASSRTGSTNEKLFF.

This clonotype has at least ten counts. The chain joins TRBV20-1 to TRBJ2-1; 14 positions agree with TRBD2. CDR3 size: 14 residues. With 4 bases clipped from V and 9 bases from J, the junction kept 5 bases outside the gene matches. CDR1 DFQATT and CDR2 SNEGSKA come from the germline V gene (reference sequence). The CDR3 sequence is CSATGTSGGGEQFF. The CDR3 coding sequence is TGCAGTGCTACCGGGACTAGCGGGGGTGGTGAGCAGTTCTTC.

This clonotype was found many times. V gene TRBV4-1 combines with J gene TRBJ1-6; TRBD1 might be the D (6 bases). Trimming shortened V by 0 bases and J by 10 bases, and 16 bases separated the two germline ends. This CDR3 region has 16 residues. Germline V CDR1 and CDR2: MGHRA, YSYEKL. Here the CDR3 DNA reads TGCGCCAGCAGCCAAGAGCTGTCAGGGGTGGGCTCACCCCTCCACTTT. Encoded protein: CASSQELSGVGSPLHF.

This clonotype was picked up a small number of times. The chain's CDR3 is CASSPGQGRGTDTQYF. DNA of the CDR3: TGTGCCAGCAGTCCAGGACAGGGAAGGGGCACAGATACGCAGTATTTT. J is TRBJ2-3 and V is TRBV27, with 8 bases identical to TRBD1. V lost 5 bases, J lost 1 base, and 8 bases stayed unmatched. The CDR3 covers 16 residues. Per germline, CDR1 MNHEY and CDR2 SMNVEV (reference sequence).

This clonotype was found a few times. V usage is TRBV7-2 and J usage is TRBJ1-6, with D maybe TRBD1 (5 bases). Germline-derived CDR1 and CDR2 are SGHTA and FQGNSA. This CDR3 contains 14 residues. V lost 6 bases and J 9 bases, leaving 15 bases between the germline ends. The CDR3 is CASRPTGAGSPLHF. The CDR3, as DNA: TGTGCCAGCAGGCCTACCGGGGCCGGTTCACCCCTCCACTTT.

This clonotype was recorded a few times. This chain joins TRBV5-1 and TRBJ1-1; D is undetermined. V lost 0 bases and J 3 bases, leaving 9 bases between the germline ends. Germline V CDR1 and CDR2: SGHRS, YFSETQ. The CDR3 is 14 amino acids. CDR3 in amino acids: CASSLVSGDTEAFF. CDR3 nucleotides: TGCGCCAGCAGCTTGGTTTCCGGGGACACTGAAGCTTTCTTT.

This clonotype was counted only a few times. CDR3 amino acids: CASSPPSGYNEQFF. In DNA, the CDR3 is TGTGCCAGCTCACCACCGAGCGGCTACAATGAGCAGTTCTTC. The chain joins TRBV18 to TRBJ2-1; D is perhaps TRBD2 (5 bases). Germline CDR1 KGHSH, CDR2 LQKENI. V was clipped by 0 bases and J by 3 bases, with 6 bases between them. This CDR3 contains 14 residues.